This TCR beta chain was retrieved from a study of shared clonotypes between healthy human individuals. Every subset had its genomic DNA shared out evenly among several immunoSEQ plates. Original analysis: Filtering was not the same, since immunoSEQ gave junction-only sequences without quality scores. Some clones are missing from TCRdb's copy, which holds only in-frame ones; the method was immunoSEQ multiplex PCR. Clonal size and the V and J genes are those of that table, whereas D and trimming came from the DNA. The data contain approximately 1.5 million clones, approximately 98% of them singletons. The sequencing sample was made of naive CD4+ T cells sorted from blood. Subset: CD45RA+ positively selected. The sequence derives from a man under 40 in good health.

The CDR3 reads CASSLVSSGDYEQYF. In DNA, the CDR3 is TGCGCCAGCAGCTTGGTGTCTAGCGGGGACTACGAGCAGTACTTC. The V and J genes are TRBV5-1 and TRBJ2-7; 9 nucleotides match TRBD2. V lost 0 bases, J lost 3 bases, and 4 bases stayed unmatched. The CDR3 is 15 residues long. Germline V CDR1 and CDR2: SGHRS, YFSETQ.